This T cell receptor (beta chain) appears in the sequencing data of a study of cytomegalovirus exposure and HLA in healthy donors (dated 2017 in TCRdb). Looking at the study overall: According to a later analysis, one platform produced both the roughly 120 validation repertoires and the roughly 650 repertoires of the first cohort. The study combined high-throughput TCR immunosequencing, statistical association of individual TCRs with disease status, and machine learning to predict cytomegalovirus infection status. Besides the first cohort of 666 subjects, a separate validation cohort made up of 120 different subjects was used. The study aimed to test whether signatures of past pathogen exposure could be identified by cataloging public T cell receptors.

Separate from the approximately 670-subject first cohort, the validation cohort of roughly 130 subjects was the group to which the donors belonged. A word on this clone: The specificity of this receptor is unknown. No qualities accompany the bases; no much larger clone lies one base away.

Libraries were made using the immunoSEQ multiplex PCR assay. Processing in the source paper ran as follows. A statistical classification framework was built to diagnose cytomegalovirus status from the catalog of TCR beta chain sequences. TCRdb holds this immuneACCESS table with in-frame rearrangements only. Some clones are missing; in checked studies, unresolved V genes explain under half, and the rest has no known cause. V, J and clone size were drawn from that table, and D and trimming were deduced from the DNA. This sample holds about 110,000 clones; around nine tenths were observed only once. Jointly, the top ten make up more than 1.4% of the sample. What the study reported, not specific to this receptor: A few of the identified cytomegalovirus-associated TCR beta chains were confirmed in vitro to be specific for cytomegalovirus antigens. Cytomegalovirus status was reported to be diagnosed by the classifier with high specificity and sensitivity in both the original and validation cohorts. Across donors, most TCR sequences were observed very rarely, whereas some public TCRs were present in many individuals. A total of roughly 160 TCR beta chains were listed by the study as associated with cytomegalovirus. The validation cohort had no HLA typing available for a later analysis, so co-occurrence within that cohort was assessed over all 120 or so repertoires. It was suggested by the authors that the approach could potentially be generalized to other disease states and immunological phenotypes. Subsequent analysis determined that TCRs grouped into clusters in the first cohort also showed a tendency toward co-occurrence across the roughly 110 validation repertoires, and approximately 94% of cluster scores exceeded 0.

From a lookup of the germline V gene, CDR1 and CDR2 are SGHVS and FNYEAQ. From cysteine to phenylalanine, the CDR3 is 16 amino acids long. The CDR3 DNA has 48 bases and is translated from base 1. Cut back by 3 bases and 0 bases, the V and J ends lie 14 bases apart. Here the chain combines TRBV7-6 and TRBJ1-1; there is no confident call for the D gene. Sequencing used PBMCs. The sequence was collected from a woman under 40 in good health and CMV-seropositive. The CDR3 region has the sequence CASSLQVGRVNTEAFF. The nucleotide sequence reads as follows: TGTGCCAGCAGCTTGCAGGTGGGCCGTGTGAACACTGAAGCTTTCTTT. With all but the CDR3 taken from the reference TRBV7-6 and TRBJ1-1 genes, the full variable domain is: GAGVSQSPRYKVTKRGQDVALRCDPISGHVSLYWYRQALGQGPEFLTYFNYEAQQDKSGLPNDRFSAERPEGSISTLTIQRTEQRDSAMYRCASSLQVGRVNTEAFFGQGTRLTVV.